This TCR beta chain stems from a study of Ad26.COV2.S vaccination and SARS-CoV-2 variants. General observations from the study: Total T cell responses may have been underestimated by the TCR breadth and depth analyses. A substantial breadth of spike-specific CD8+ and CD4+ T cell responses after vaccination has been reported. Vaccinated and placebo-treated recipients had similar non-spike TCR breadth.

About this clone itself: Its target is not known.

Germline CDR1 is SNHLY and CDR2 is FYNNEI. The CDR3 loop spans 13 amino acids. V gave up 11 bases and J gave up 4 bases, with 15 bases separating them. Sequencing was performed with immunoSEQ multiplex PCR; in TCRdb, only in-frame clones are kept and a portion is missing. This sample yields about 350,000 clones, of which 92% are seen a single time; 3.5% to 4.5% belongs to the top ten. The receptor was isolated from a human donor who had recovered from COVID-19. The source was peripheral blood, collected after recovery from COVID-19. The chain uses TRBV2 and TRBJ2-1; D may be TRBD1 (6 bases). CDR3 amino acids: CAGTRDNYNEQFF. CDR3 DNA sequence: TGTGCCGGGACCCGGGACAATTACAATGAGCAGTTCTTC.